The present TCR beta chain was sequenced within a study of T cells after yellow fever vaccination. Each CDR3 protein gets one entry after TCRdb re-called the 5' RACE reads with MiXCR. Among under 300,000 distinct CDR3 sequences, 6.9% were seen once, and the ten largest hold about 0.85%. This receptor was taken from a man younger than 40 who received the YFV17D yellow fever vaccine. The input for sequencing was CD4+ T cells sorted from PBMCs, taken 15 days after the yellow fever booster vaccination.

The CDR3 DNA sequence: TGCAGTGCTCCAAGGGGGCAGGTTAAAGAGACCCAGTACTTC. Translating gives CSAPRGQVKETQYF. The J gene is TRBJ2-5, the V gene TRBV20-1, with 7 bases fitting TRBD1. Germline trimming cut 5 bases from V and 3 bases from J; bases unmatched to any gene: 9. The length of the CDR3 is 14 residues. CDR1 DFQATT and CDR2 SNEGSKA come from the germline V gene (reference sequence).